This passage covers 28 T cell receptor beta chains from one sample sequenced in a study of T cell repertoires in cytomegalovirus infection (dated by TCRdb to about 2019). Sequencing instrument: Illumina HiSeq 1500. TCRdb handled the public reads itself, with Q25 trimming in fastp and clone calling in MiXCR, and kept productive beta chains. Records with the same CDR3 protein are collapsed into one entry carrying the most frequent genes and DNA. Across this sample there are some 160,000 distinct CDR3 sequences, with 15% to 20% seen only once. Roughly 20% of the sample is in the top ten clones. Sequences were obtained from CD8+ T cells from PBMCs. These receptors were obtained from a human donor in good health (CMV status not recorded). Some clones in this sample may be carry-over from other donors' samples.

A few counts support this clonotype. The V gene is TRBV7-8, the J gene TRBJ1-3; 7 bases align to TRBD1. Germline loops: CDR1 SGHVS, CDR2 FQNEAQ. V shed 1 base and J 4 bases; nucleotides not matched to a gene: 4. There are 15 residues in the CDR3. The CDR3 DNA follows: TGTGCCAGCAGCTTAGACAGGGGCTTCGGAAACACCATATATTTT. Protein: CASSLDRGFGNTIYF.

This clonotype was counted between two and nine times. The V call is TRBV4-2, the J call TRBJ2-7; D gene unclear. This CDR3 has 16 residues. Germline V gene data show CDR1 as LGHNA and CDR2 as YNFKEQ. The germline V and J ends were trimmed by 1 base and 2 bases, with 15 bases remaining between them. In nucleotides, the CDR3 is TGTGCCAGCAGCCAAGCTCCCACTGAAGCGACCTACGAGCAGTACTTC. As protein: CASSQAPTEATYEQYF.

The rearrangement joins TRBV28 to TRBJ2-1, with 7 positions matching TRBD1. The V and J ends lost 6 bases and 8 bases, in that order; junction bases with no gene match: 10. This CDR3 has 14 amino acids. Germline CDR1 is MDHEN and CDR2 is SYDVKM. The CDR3 sequence: CASSRGGIWDEQFF. The CDR3 DNA follows: TGTGCCAGCAGCCGAGGGGGCATCTGGGATGAGCAGTTCTTC. Variable domain in full (rest from reference TRBV28 and TRBJ2-1): DVKVTQSSRYLVKRTGEKVFLECVQDMDHENMFWYRQDPGLGLRLIYFSYDVKMKEKGDIPEGYSVSREKKERFSLILESASTNQTSMYLCASSRGGIWDEQFFGPGTRLTVL.

The chain couples TRBV7-2 to TRBJ2-7, with 7 bases that match TRBD1. V was pared by 5 bases and J by 4 bases, with 8 bases of the junction left unmatched. Germline CDR1 reads SGHTA; CDR2 reads FQGNSA. The CDR3 runs to 14 residues. The CDR3 spells CASSPGEGAYEQYF. DNA of the CDR3: TGTGCCAGCAGCCCCGGCGAGGGGGCATACGAGCAGTACTTC.

This chain links TRBV7-2 with TRBJ2-7; the match to TRBD1 covers 7 bases. V gave up 5 bases and J gave up 2 bases; unmatched junction bases: 6. The CDR3 is 14 amino acids. Germline CDR1 reads SGHTA; CDR2 reads FQGNSA. The DNA of the CDR3 is TGTGCCAGCAGCGAGGACAGGTGGCCCTACGAGCAGTACTTC. Translating gives CASSEDRWPYEQYF.

V usage is TRBV19 and J usage is TRBJ1-1, with no clear D. The germline V gene has CDR1 LNHDA and CDR2 SQIVND (reference sequence). The CDR3 is 11 amino acids. The V end was cut by 6 bases, the J end by 6 bases, with 8 bases between. The CDR3 loop reads CASRRTPEAFF. DNA of the CDR3: TGTGCCAGTAGGAGGACTCCTGAAGCTTTCTTT.

CDR3 in amino acids: CASSYRTGYEQYF. The CDR3, as DNA: TGTGCCAGCAGTTACCGGACAGGCTACGAGCAGTACTTC. V usage is TRBV6-6 and J usage is TRBJ2-7; TRBD1 matches at 7 bases. The V gene end was trimmed by 2 bases and the J gene end by 3 bases; junction bases not matched to a gene: 1. The germline V gene encodes CDR1 MNHNY and CDR2 SVGAGI (reference sequence). The CDR3 spans 13 residues.

The chain recombines TRBV7-8 with TRBJ1-2; a weak D match, TRBD1 (5 bases). V was trimmed by 1 base and J by 2 bases, leaving 11 bases between them. CDR1 and CDR2 (germline): SGHVS, FQNEAQ. CDR3 length: 15 residues. The CDR3: CASSLVSGQNYGYTF. In DNA, the CDR3 is TGTGCCAGCAGCTTAGTATCGGGGCAAAACTATGGCTACACCTTC.

The V gene is TRBV6-2 or TRBV6-3, the J gene TRBJ1-1; no clear D gene. V lost 11 bases and J lost 2, with 21 bases in between. Per germline, CDR1 MNHEY and CDR2 SVGEGT. The CDR3 contains 15 residues. DNA of the CDR3: TGTGCCGTTCGACTCAACATTATGATTAACACTGAAGCTTTCTTT. Protein product: CAVRLNIMINTEAFF.

The chain employs TRBV19 and TRBJ2-7, with 8 bases aligning to TRBD2. The CDR3 extends over 14 amino acids. The V gene end was trimmed by 4 bases and the J gene end by 4 bases; junction bases not matched to a gene: 6. Germline CDR1 LNHDA, CDR2 SQIVND (reference sequence). In DNA form, the CDR3 reads TGTGCCAGTAGTACGGCTAGCGGGCTTTACGAGCAGTACTTC. Amino acids: CASSTASGLYEQYF.

This clonotype was counted only a few times. The chain carries TRBV6-5 and TRBJ1-4, with D hard to call. Germline V gene data show CDR1 as MNHEY and CDR2 as SVGAGI. The CDR3 extends over 12 amino acids. V was clipped by 4 bases and J by 8 bases, with 8 bases between them. The CDR3 protein is CASSLDGEKLFF. In nucleotides, the CDR3 is TGTGCCAGCAGTTTGGACGGCGAAAAACTGTTTTTT.

The genes are TRBV20-1 and TRBJ2-2; 7 nucleotides match TRBD1. Germline lookup yields CDR1 DFQATT and CDR2 SNEGSKA (reference sequence). The CDR3 extends over 14 amino acids. V shed 6 bases and J 0 bases; nucleotides not matched to a gene: 4. For the CDR3, the DNA is TGCAGTGCCCAGGGGGACGCGAACACCGGGGAGCTGTTTTTT. This gives the protein CSAQGDANTGELFF.

This clonotype was observed a few times. V is TRBV28 and J is TRBJ2-7; TRBD1 matches at 8 bases. The trim removed 5 bases at V and 2 bases at J, leaving 11 bases unmatched. Germline V lookup: CDR1 MDHEN, CDR2 SYDVKM. The length of the CDR3 is 16 residues. The CDR3 protein is CASSPPGQEMAYEQYF. CDR3 sequence (DNA): TGTGCCAGCAGTCCGCCGGGACAGGAAATGGCCTACGAGCAGTACTTC.

The V gene is TRBV28, the J gene TRBJ1-2; D is unclear. This CDR3 has 12 residues. Germline values: CDR1 MDHEN, CDR2 SYDVKM. The V gene lost 5 bases and the J gene lost 4 bases, with 8 bases spanning the gap. As DNA, the CDR3 is TGTGCCAGCAGTCCCGGGCCCTATGGCTACACCTTC. Translation gives CASSPGPYGYTF.

The J gene is TRBJ1-2, the V gene TRBV7-4, with 8 bases matching TRBD1. Germline CDR1 reads SGHVT; CDR2 reads SQSDAQ. This CDR3 spans 18 amino acids. J lost 7 bases, V lost 3 bases, and 19 bases had no gene match. The CDR3 nucleotides are TGTGCCAGCAGCTTGAAAAGCCTCGCTCACTTGACAGGGGCTGGCTACACCTTC. Its translation is CASSLKSLAHLTGAGYTF.

This clonotype was seen a few times. The chain combines TRBV7-9 with TRBJ2-1; D possibly corresponds to TRBD2 (6 bases). The CDR3 is made up of 13 amino acids. Germline V lookup: CDR1 SEHNR, CDR2 FQNEAQ (reference sequence). Trimming pared 5 bases from V and 6 bases from J, leaving 11 bases between. Here the CDR3 DNA reads TGTGCCAGCAGCGCGCCGGGAGTCAATGAGCAGTTCTTC. The encoded protein is CASSAPGVNEQFF.

V is TRBV7-3 and J is TRBJ2-3, with D possibly matching TRBD2 (6 bases). The CDR3 is 16 residues long. V was cut by 4 bases and J by 4 bases, with 18 bases left in between. The germline V gene encodes CDR1 SGHTA and CDR2 FQGTGA. For the CDR3, the DNA is TGTGCCAGCAGCTCCATACTAGCTGGGAAAGCAGATACGCAGTATTTT. Residues: CASSSILAGKADTQYF.

This clonotype was counted only a few times. The chain links TRBV6-2 or TRBV6-3 to TRBJ2-7; 13 nucleotides line up with TRBD2. Germline V lookup: CDR1 MNHEY, CDR2 SVGEGT. V shed 5 bases and J 3 bases; nucleotides not matched to a gene: 4. The CDR3 totals 15 residues. The CDR3 DNA reads as TGTGCCAGCAGTGGGACTAGCGGGGAGTACTACGAGCAGTACTTC. Protein product: CASSGTSGEYYEQYF.

This clonotype was detected only a few times. The genes are TRBV7-9 and TRBJ2-7, with unresolved D. Germline V CDR1 and CDR2: SEHNR, FQNEAQ (reference sequence). V shed 5 bases and J shed 3 bases, with 8 bases lying between them. CDR3 size: 12 residues. CDR3 loop: CASSDWDYEQYF. The DNA for the CDR3 is TGTGCCAGCAGCGACTGGGACTACGAGCAGTACTTC. Filled out from reference TRBV7-9 and TRBJ2-7, the complete variable domain reads DTGVSQNPRHKITKRGQNVTFRCDPISEHNRLYWYRQTLGQGPEFLTYFQNEAQLEKSRLLSDRFSAERPKGSFSTLEIQRTEQGDSAMYLCASSDWDYEQYFGPGTRLTVT.

J is TRBJ1-2 and V is TRBV10-3; 7 bases match TRBD1. This CDR3 is built from 17 residues. Per germline, CDR1 ENHRY and CDR2 SYGVKD. After removal of 2 bases from V and 0 bases from J, the junction contained 9 bases not matched to a gene. This CDR3 is CAISEPRTTGTNYGYTF. CDR3 coding DNA: TGTGCCATCAGTGAGCCGAGAACGACAGGGACTAACTATGGCTACACCTTC.

Only a few counts were recorded for this clonotype. The rearrangement uses TRBV11-1 and TRBJ2-1; TRBD2 matches 8 bases. J was trimmed by 8 bases and V by 4 bases; bases with no gene match: 7. Germline V gene lookup returns CDR1 SGHAT and CDR2 FQDESV (reference sequence). This CDR3 is 14 amino acids long. CDR3 nucleotides: TGTGCCAGCAGCTCGGCCGGGACTAGTCATGAGCAGTTCTTC. Protein sequence: CASSSAGTSHEQFF.

This sequence joins TRBV7-8 and TRBJ2-1, with 7 bases aligning to TRBD2. CDR1 is SGHVS and CDR2 is FQNEAQ in the germline V gene. CDR3 length: 16 residues. V was pared by 0 bases and J by 9 bases, with 11 bases of the junction left unmatched. The CDR3 is CASSLAASGYVGEQFF. CDR3 bases: TGTGCCAGCAGCTTAGCGGCTAGCGGTTATGTGGGTGAGCAGTTCTTC.

This clonotype was recorded only once. This CDR3 is missing its conserved last phenylalanine or tryptophan, likely due to a read error. The CDR3, as DNA: TGTGCCAGCCCCCCCCCCGGGAGGGGCTCCTACGAGCAGTACTTA. As protein: CASPPPGRGSYEQYL. The chain links TRBV7-2 to TRBJ2-7, with TRBD2 identical over 8 bases. The length of the CDR3 is 15 residues. Germline-derived CDR1 and CDR2 are SGHTA and FQGNSA. J gave up 0 bases and V 8 bases, and 9 bases lay outside the gene matches.

The chain couples TRBV12-3 or TRBV12-4 to TRBJ2-5; perhaps TRBD1 as D (6 bases). This CDR3 region has 14 residues. V was cut by 6 bases and J by 5 bases, with 16 bases left in between. The CDR3 DNA follows: TGTGCCAGCAGGGTGACAGGAAAGACGGAGACCCAGTACTTC. This gives the protein CASRVTGKTETQYF.

A few counts support this clonotype. V is TRBV6-2 or TRBV6-3 and J is TRBJ2-2; 7 nucleotides match TRBD1. CDR1 and CDR2 from the germline V gene are MNHEY and SVGEGT. The CDR3 extends over 15 amino acids. The trim removed 6 bases at V and 8 bases at J, leaving 12 bases unmatched. The CDR3 DNA reads as TGTGCCAGCAGATTTGCGTGGACAGGAACAGGGGAGCTGTTTTTT. Protein: CASRFAWTGTGELFF.

The V and J genes are TRBV6-2 or TRBV6-3 and TRBJ2-1; TRBD2 matches 8 bases. After removal of 3 bases from V and 7 bases from J, the junction contained 8 bases not matched to a gene. Germline V gives CDR1 MNHEY, CDR2 SVGEGT. The CDR3 consists of 15 residues. This chain's CDR3 is CASSYSGGRTNEQFF. The CDR3 DNA follows: TGTGCCAGCAGTTATTCGGGGGGGCGAACGAATGAGCAGTTCTTC.

The chain employs TRBV11-3 and TRBJ1-3; tentative D call: TRBD1 (6 bases). The CDR3 is made up of 14 amino acids. Trimming took off 3 bases at V and 5 bases at J, with 11 bases between the two ends. Germline CDR1 SGHNT, CDR2 YENEEA. CDR3 region: CASSLTRDRNTIYF. In DNA form, the CDR3 reads TGTGCCAGCAGCTTGACACGGGACAGAAACACCATATATTTT.

This chain uses TRBV6-2 or TRBV6-3 with TRBJ2-2; D not certain. The CDR3 extends over 14 amino acids. From germline, CDR1 is MNHEY and CDR2 SVGEGT. V was pared by 5 bases and J by 6 bases, with 13 bases between. CDR3 bases: TGTGCCAGCAGTCTTTCTGCTGCGGCCGGGGAGCTGTTTTTT. It codes for CASSLSAAAGELFF.